This T cell receptor beta chain appears in the sequencing data of a study of T cell responses to AZD1222 COVID-19 vaccine. Notes on the study in general: Unmutated regions of variants are reportedly targeted by nearly half of spike-specific TCRs. Females outnumbered males among donors, who were mostly white British; clonal diversity was possibly underestimated. Elevations in Spike-specific TCR breadth and depth followed administration of two AZD1222 doses.

The germline V gene encodes CDR1 SGHTA and CDR2 FQGNSA. The CDR3 is 13 amino acids. Trimming took 1 base from V and 4 from J, leaving 7 bases between them. TCRdb's copy holds only in-frame clones and misses some; the assay was immunoSEQ multiplex PCR. The data show 140,000 to 150,000 clones, roughly 91% seen once. Turning to this clone: The antigen is not known.

The receptor was derived from an adult in good health. The sequenced sample was peripheral blood, obtained on day 0 of AZD1222 vaccination. V and J are TRBV7-2 and TRBJ2-5; D is unclear. As DNA, the CDR3 is TGTGCCAGCAGCTTAGGCCGAGGAGAGACCCAGTACTTC. The encoded protein is CASSLGRGETQYF. Full variable domain (remainder filled in from reference TRBV7-2 and TRBJ2-5): GAGVSQSPSNKVTEKGKDVELRCDPISGHTALYWYRQSLGQGLEFLIYFQGNSAPDKSGLPSDRFSAERTGGSVSTLTIQRTQQEDSAVYLCASSLGRGETQYFGPGTRLLVL.